This TCR beta chain stems from a study of beta chain features in type 1 diabetes. Study results and caveats: The naive, central memory and Treg TCRB repertoires looked more alike in patients than they did in healthy donors. For Type 1 diabetes patients, all four CD4+ subsets carried TCRB CDR3s that were moderately but significantly shorter. Patients and controls would share equally any PCR tilt toward shorter templates.

Of note for this clone: What it binds is not known.

Expressed TCRB transcripts were sequenced after all isolated RNA was converted to cDNA. TCRdb keeps only in-frame clones here, not all; method: immunoSEQ multiplex PCR. The profile shows about 650,000 clones, approximately 13% of them singletons. Purity exceeded 98% in all sorted populations. The receptor comes from a man aged 25 to 40 with type 1 diabetes. Sequenced: naive CD4+ T cells from blood.

CDR3 protein: CASSQDGGQVGREAFF. The CDR3 nucleotides read TGCGCCAGCAGCCAAGATGGGGGACAGGTGGGGCGGGAAGCTTTCTTT. V gene TRBV4-3 combines with J gene TRBJ1-1, with 8 bases aligning to TRBD1. V lost 0 bases and J lost 8; bases outside the gene matches: 11. Germline V gene data show CDR1 as LGHNA and CDR2 as YSLEER. This CDR3 comprises 16 residues.